A selection of T cell receptor beta chains follows, all from one sample in a study of CD8 T cells in ankylosing spondylitis. TCRdb analysed the 5' RACE reads with MiXCR anew, one entry per CDR3 protein. The sample yields hundreds of thousands of distinct CDR3 sequences, roughly 10% seen once. The sequenced material came from blood, either unsorted or a sorted T cell fraction (not recorded which). The receptors stem from a male donor with ankylosing spondylitis. CDR3s include the opening cysteine and the closing phenylalanine or tryptophan. A D gene is named only where the DNA matches it firmly. Some rows have no size entry. The others give once, few or many, or a class for an expanded clone.

v_gene	d_gene	len	abundance	j_gene	CDR3aa	CDR3nt
TRBV5-1	.	13	many	TRBJ1-1	CASSDQGNTEAFF	TGTGCCAGCAGCGACCAGGGAAACACTGAAGCTTTCTTT
TRBV7-2	TRBD1	13	.	TRBJ2-7	CASSGGQRYEQYF	TGTGCCAGCAGCGGGGGACAGCGCTACGAGCAGTACTTC
TRBV20-1	TRBD1	14	.	TRBJ2-3	CSARPGTATDTQYF	TGCAGTGCTAGACCCGGGACAGCCACAGATACGCAGTATTTT
TRBV10-3	.	13	many	TRBJ2-1	CAIKDSRYNEQFF	TGTGCCATCAAGGACAGCAGATACAATGAGCAGTTCTTC
TRBV7-3	TRBD2	14	few	TRBJ2-5	CASSSSSGGETQYF	TGTGCCAGCAGCTCATCTAGCGGGGGAGAGACCCAGTACTTC
TRBV5-1	TRBD1	14	few	TRBJ1-1	CASSLEGRGAEAFF	TGCGCCAGCAGCCTTGAGGGCAGGGGGGCTGAAGCTTTCTTT
TRBV5-1	.	14	.	TRBJ1-1	CASTLFGQNTEAFF	TGCGCCAGCACCCTATTCGGGCAGAACACTGAAGCTTTCTTT
TRBV15	TRBD2	16	.	TRBJ2-3	CATSRKLAGAKDTQYF	TGTGCCACCAGCAGAAAACTAGCGGGAGCGAAAGATACGCAGTATTTT
TRBV7-2	.	16	few	TRBJ2-6	CASSLGGLSGANVLTF	TGTGCCAGCAGCTTAGGAGGGCTCTCTGGGGCCAACGTCCTGACTTTC
TRBV20-1	.	12	.	TRBJ2-7	CSATRGPYEQYF	TGCAGTGCTACACGGGGTCCCTACGAGCAGTACTTC
TRBV10-3	.	14	few	TRBJ2-1	CAISESTGLKEQFF	TGTGCCATCAGTGAGTCGACGGGACTTAAGGAGCAGTTCTTC
TRBV6-2/TRBV6-3	.	15	.	TRBJ1-6	CASSYSRTGNSPLHF	TGTGCCAGCAGTTACTCGAGGACGGGGAATTCACCCCTCCACTTT
TRBV20-1	.	14	few	TRBJ1-2	CSATRQEMGYGYTF	TGCAGTGCTACCCGACAGGAGATGGGCTATGGCTACACCTTC